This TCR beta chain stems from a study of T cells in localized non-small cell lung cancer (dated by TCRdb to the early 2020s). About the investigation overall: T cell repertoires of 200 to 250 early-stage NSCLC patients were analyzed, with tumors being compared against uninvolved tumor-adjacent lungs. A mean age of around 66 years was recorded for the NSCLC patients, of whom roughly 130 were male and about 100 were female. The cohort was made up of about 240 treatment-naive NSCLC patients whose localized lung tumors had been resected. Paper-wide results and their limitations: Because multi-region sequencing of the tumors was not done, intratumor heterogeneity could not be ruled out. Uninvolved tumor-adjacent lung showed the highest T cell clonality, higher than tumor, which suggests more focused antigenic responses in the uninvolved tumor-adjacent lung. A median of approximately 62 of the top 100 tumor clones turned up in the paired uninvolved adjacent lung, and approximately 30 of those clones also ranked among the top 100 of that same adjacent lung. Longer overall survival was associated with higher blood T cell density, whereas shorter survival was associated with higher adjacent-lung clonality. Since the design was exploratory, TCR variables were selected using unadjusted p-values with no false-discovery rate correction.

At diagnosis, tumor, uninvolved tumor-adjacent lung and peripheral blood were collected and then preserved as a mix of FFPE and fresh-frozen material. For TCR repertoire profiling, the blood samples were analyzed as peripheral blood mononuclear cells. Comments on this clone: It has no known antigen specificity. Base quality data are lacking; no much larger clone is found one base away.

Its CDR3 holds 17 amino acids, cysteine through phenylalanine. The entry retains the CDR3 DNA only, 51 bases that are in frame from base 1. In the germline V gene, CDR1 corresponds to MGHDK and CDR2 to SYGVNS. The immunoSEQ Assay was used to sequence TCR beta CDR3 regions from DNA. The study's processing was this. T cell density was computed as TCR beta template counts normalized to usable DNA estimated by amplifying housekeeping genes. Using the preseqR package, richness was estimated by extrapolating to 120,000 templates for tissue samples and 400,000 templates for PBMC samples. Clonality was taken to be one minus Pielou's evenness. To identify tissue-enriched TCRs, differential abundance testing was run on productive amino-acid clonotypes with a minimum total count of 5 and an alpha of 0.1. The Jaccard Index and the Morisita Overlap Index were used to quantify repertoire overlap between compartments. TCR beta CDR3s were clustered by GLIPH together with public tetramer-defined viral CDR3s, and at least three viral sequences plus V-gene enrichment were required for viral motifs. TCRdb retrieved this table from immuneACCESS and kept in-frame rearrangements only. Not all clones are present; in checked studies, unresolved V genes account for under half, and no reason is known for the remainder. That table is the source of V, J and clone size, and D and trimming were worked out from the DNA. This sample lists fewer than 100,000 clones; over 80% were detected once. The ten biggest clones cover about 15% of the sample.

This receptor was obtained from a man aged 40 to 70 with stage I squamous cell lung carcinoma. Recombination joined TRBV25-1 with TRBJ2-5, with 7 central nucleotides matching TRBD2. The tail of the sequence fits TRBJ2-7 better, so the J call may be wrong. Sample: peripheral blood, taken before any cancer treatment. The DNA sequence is TGTGCCAGCAGTGATACCCCGGCCCGCGGGAGCTCCTACGAGCAGTACTTC. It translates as CASSDTPARGSSYEQYF.